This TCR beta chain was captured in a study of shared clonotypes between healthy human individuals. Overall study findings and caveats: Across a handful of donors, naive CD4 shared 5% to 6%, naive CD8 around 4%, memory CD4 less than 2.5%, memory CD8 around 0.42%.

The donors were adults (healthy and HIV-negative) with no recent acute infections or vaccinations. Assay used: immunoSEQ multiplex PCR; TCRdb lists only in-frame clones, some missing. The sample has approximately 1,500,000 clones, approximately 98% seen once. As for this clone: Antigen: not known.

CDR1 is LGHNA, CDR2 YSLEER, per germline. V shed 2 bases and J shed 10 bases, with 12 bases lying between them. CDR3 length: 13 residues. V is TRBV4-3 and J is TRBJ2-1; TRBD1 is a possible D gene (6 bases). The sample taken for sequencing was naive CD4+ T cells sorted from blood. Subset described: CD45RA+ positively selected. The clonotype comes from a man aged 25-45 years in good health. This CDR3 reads CASSQKRDTEQFF. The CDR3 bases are TGCGCCAGCAGCCAAAAACGGGACACAGAGCAGTTCTTC.